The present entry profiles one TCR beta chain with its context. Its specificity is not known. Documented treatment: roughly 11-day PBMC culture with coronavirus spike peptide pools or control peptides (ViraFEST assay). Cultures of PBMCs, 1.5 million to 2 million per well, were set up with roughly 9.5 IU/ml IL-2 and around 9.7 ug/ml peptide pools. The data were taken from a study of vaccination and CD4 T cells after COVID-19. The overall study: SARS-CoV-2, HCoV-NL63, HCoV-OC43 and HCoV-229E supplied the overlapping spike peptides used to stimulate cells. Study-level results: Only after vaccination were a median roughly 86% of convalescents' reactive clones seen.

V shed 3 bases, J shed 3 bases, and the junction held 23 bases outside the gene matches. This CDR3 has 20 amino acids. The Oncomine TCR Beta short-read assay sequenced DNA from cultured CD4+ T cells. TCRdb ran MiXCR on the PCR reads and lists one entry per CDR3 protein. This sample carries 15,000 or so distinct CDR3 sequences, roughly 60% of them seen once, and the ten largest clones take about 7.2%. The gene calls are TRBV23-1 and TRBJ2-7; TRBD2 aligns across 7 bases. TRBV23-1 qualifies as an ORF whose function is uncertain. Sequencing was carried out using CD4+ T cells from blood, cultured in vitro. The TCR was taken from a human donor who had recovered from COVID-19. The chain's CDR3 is CASSHKRAFSGTKISYEQYF. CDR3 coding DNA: TGCGCCAGCAGTCACAAACGTGCCTTCAGCGGGACTAAAATCAGCTACGAGCAGTACTTC.